One sample yielded the 30 T cell receptor beta chains listed below, sequenced in a study of blood T cell repertoires in COVID-19 (TCRdb year 2020). The library was prepared using the immunoSEQ multiplex PCR assay. The clones in this table, taken by TCRdb from immuneACCESS, are in-frame only. Not every clone is retained; where verified, under half of the shortfall comes from an unresolved V gene, and the cause of the rest is unknown. Recorded for this sample are 70,000 to 80,000 clones; over 65% of them occurred a single time. The top ten clonotypes cover about 10% of the sample. The sequenced sample consisted of peripheral blood. These receptors were obtained from a human donor in a cohort sampled during active COVID-19.

This chain joins TRBV5-1 and TRBJ2-7, with 8 bases fitting TRBD1. In germline, CDR1 is SGHRS, CDR2 YFSETQ. J gave up 2 bases and V 4 bases, and 11 bases lay outside the gene matches. CDR3 length: 16 residues. This CDR3 is CASSPNALDRAYEQYF. For the CDR3, the DNA is TGCGCCAGCAGCCCCAACGCCTTGGACAGGGCCTACGAGCAGTACTTC. The full variable domain, its missing parts supplied by reference TRBV5-1 and TRBJ2-7, is KAGVTQTPRYLIKTRGQQVTLSCSPISGHRSVSWYQQTPGQGLQFLFEYFSETQRNKGNFPGRFSGRQFSNSRSEMNVSTLELGDSALYLCASSPNALDRAYEQYFGPGTRLTVT.

J is TRBJ1-5 and V is TRBV5-1; the match to TRBD1 covers 10 bases. The CDR3 contains 16 residues. From germline, CDR1 is SGHRS and CDR2 YFSETQ. V was clipped by 4 bases and J by 0 bases; unmatched bases: 4. The CDR3 region has the DNA TGCGCCAGCAGCCCCGGGACAGGGGATAGCAATCAGCCCCAGCATTTT. Encoded protein: CASSPGTGDSNQPQHF.

The chain employs TRBV15 and TRBJ1-1, with a possible D match to TRBD1 (5 bases). The CDR3 runs to 14 residues. Germline V gene sequence: CDR1 LNHNV, CDR2 YYDKDF (reference sequence). V was pared by 1 base and J by 1 base, with 7 bases between. CDR3: CATSRAGSNTEAFF. The CDR3 nucleotides are TGTGCCACCAGCAGAGCAGGGTCGAACACTGAAGCTTTCTTT.

This clone was recorded once. At one end, the junction sequence differs from germline, possibly due to a read error. The chain carries TRBV28 and TRBJ2-6; 7 nucleotides align to TRBD1. The CDR3 is 13 residues long. Germline V CDR1 and CDR2: MDHEN, SYDVKM. The CDR3 DNA reads TGTGCCAGCAGTAAGACAGGGCCCAAAGTCCTGACTTTC. It codes for CASSKTGPKVLTF.

The chain combines TRBV3-1 (or the pseudogene TRBV3-2) with TRBJ1-1; tentative D call: TRBD1 (5 bases). Germline assignment: CDR1 LGHDT and CDR2 YNNKEL (reference sequence). The length of the CDR3 is 14 residues. Trimming took off 1 base at V and 3 bases at J, with 9 bases between the two ends. The CDR3 sequence: CASSQAPTDTEAFF. The DNA of the CDR3 is TGTGCCAGCAGCCAAGCCCCGACAGACACTGAAGCTTTCTTT.

This chain links TRBV7-9 with TRBJ2-3; D unresolved. Between the trimmed V and J ends, which lost 5 bases and 4 bases, there was a span of 7 bases. The V gene's germline CDR1 is SEHNR and CDR2 FQNEAQ (reference sequence). The CDR3 extends over 12 amino acids. CDR3 sequence: CASSPPADTQYF. The CDR3 nucleotides read TGTGCCAGCAGCCCTCCGGCAGATACGCAGTATTTT. Complete variable domain (other parts from reference TRBV7-9 and TRBJ2-3): DTGVSQNPRHKITKRGQNVTFRCDPISEHNRLYWYRQTLGQGPEFLTYFQNEAQLEKSRLLSDRFSAERPKGSFSTLEIQRTEQGDSAMYLCASSPPADTQYFGPGTRLTVL.

The genes are TRBV6-1 and TRBJ1-3; the match to TRBD1 covers 7 bases. Germline-derived CDR1 and CDR2 are MNHNS and SASEGT. V was clipped by 6 bases and J by 0 bases; unmatched bases: 14. This CDR3 is built from 18 residues. CDR3 sequence (DNA): TGTGCCAGCAGGGAACCATTAGGACAGGCGAGCTCTGGAAACACCATATATTTT. It is translated as CASREPLGQASSGNTIYF.

The chain is built from TRBV5-6 and TRBJ2-2; D gene unclear. The CDR3 spans 14 residues. The V gene's germline CDR1 is SGHDT and CDR2 YYEEEE. Deletions cut 1 base from V and 6 bases from J, with 10 bases between. The CDR3 here is CASSLRRRSGELFF. The CDR3 nucleotides read TGTGCCAGCAGCTTGAGGCGGCGGTCCGGGGAGCTGTTTTTT.

The chain employs TRBV6-6 and TRBJ2-2; TRBD1 agrees at 8 bases. There are 15 residues in the CDR3. CDR1 MNHNY and CDR2 SVGAGI come from the germline V gene (reference sequence). The J segment lost 0 bases and the V segment lost 6 bases, leaving 3 bases of the junction unmatched. CDR3 bases: TGTGCCAGCAGCCTGGGACAGGCGAACACCGGGGAGCTGTTTTTT. Amino acids: CASSLGQANTGELFF.

Only a few counts were recorded for this clone. The rearrangement links TRBV19 to TRBJ2-7, with a possible D match to TRBD2 (6 bases). Trimming stripped 2 bases from V and 5 bases from J, with 16 bases between. The V gene's germline CDR1 is LNHDA and CDR2 SQIVND (reference sequence). The CDR3 runs to 15 residues. The CDR3: CASSITSGGSDEQYF. CDR3 DNA sequence: TGTGCCAGTAGTATAACCTCCGGGGGTAGCGACGAGCAGTACTTC.

The gene calls are TRBV6-6 and TRBJ1-3, with 7 bases aligning to TRBD1. The CDR3 loop spans 13 amino acids. The V segment lost 5 bases and the J segment 6 bases; nucleotides outside the gene matches: 4. CDR1 is MNHNY and CDR2 is SVGAGI in the germline V gene (reference sequence). This CDR3 is CASSTGVVNTIYF. CDR3 coding DNA: TGTGCCAGCAGTACAGGGGTGGTAAACACCATATATTTT.

The rearrangement joins TRBV28 to TRBJ1-1, with D possibly being TRBD1 (6 bases). This CDR3 contains 16 residues. Germline V gene sequence: CDR1 MDHEN, CDR2 SYDVKM. The germline V and J ends were trimmed by 7 bases and 7 bases, with 25 bases remaining between them. CDR3 in amino acids: CASKTPRGGPADEAFF. CDR3 in DNA: TGTGCCAGCAAAACGCCCCGGGGGGGCCCCGCAGATGAAGCTTTCTTT.

This clone showed up just a few times. V gene TRBV19 combines with J gene TRBJ1-2; 11 nucleotides agree with TRBD1. Per the germline V gene, CDR1 is LNHDA and CDR2 is SQIVND (reference sequence). CDR3 size: 14 residues. Losses at the gene ends were 6 bases for V and 5 bases for J; bases not matched to a gene: 5. The CDR3 coding sequence is TGTGCCAGTAGCGGGACAGGGGGTTTGTATGGCTACACCTTC. Translating gives CASSGTGGLYGYTF.

V and J are TRBV1 and TRBJ1-6. TRBV1 counts as a pseudogene. The CDR3 extends over 19 amino acids. The CDR3 is CTSSQDFGLLSSYNSPLHF. The DNA for the CDR3 is TGCACCAGCAGCCAGGACTTTGGACTTCTGAGCTCCTATAATTCACCCCTCCACTTT.

The chain uses TRBV6-1 and TRBJ1-5; perhaps TRBD1 as D (5 bases). Trimming removed 2 bases at V and 4 bases at J, with 15 bases between. The CDR3 consists of 16 residues. Germline values: CDR1 MNHNS, CDR2 SASEGT. The CDR3 bases are TGTGCCAGCAGTGAACGGGCTCCGGGGGGGAATCAGCCCCAGCATTTT. Amino acids: CASSERAPGGNQPQHF.

This clone has a handful of counts. This chain uses TRBV28 with TRBJ1-1; weak D call: TRBD1 (6 bases). The CDR3 contains 12 residues. The ends were cut back, 3 bases at V and 11 bases at J, with 13 bases in the middle. The V gene's germline CDR1 is MDHEN and CDR2 SYDVKM. For the CDR3, the DNA is TGTGCCAGCAGTTTGCCAGGGGTACGTGCTTTCTTT. Translation gives CASSLPGVRAFF.

The chain recombines TRBV21-1 with TRBJ2-7; TRBD2 is the table's D call and was not checked against the DNA. TRBV21-1 is shown as a pseudogene. There are 22 residues in the CDR3. The CDR3 nucleotides are TGTGCCAGCATGTCAGGGACTGGGACGTTTAGGCGGGGGGTCAAGAGCTCCTACGAGCAGTACTTC. It codes for CASMSGTGTFRRGVKSSYEQYF.

This clone has just a few counts. The rearrangement uses TRBV7-9 and TRBJ1-3; D not resolved. This CDR3 comprises 12 residues. The V end was cut by 2 bases, the J end by 4 bases, with 3 bases between. Germline CDR1 is SEHNR and CDR2 is FQNEAQ (reference sequence). CDR3 sequence reads: CASSLSGNTIYF. In DNA form, the CDR3 reads TGTGCCAGCAGCTTATCAGGAAACACCATATATTTT.

The V and J genes are TRBV28 and TRBJ2-5; 8 bases align to TRBD2. The CDR3 consists of 14 residues. Germline V CDR1 and CDR2: MDHEN, SYDVKM. V was clipped by 6 bases and J by 7 bases; unmatched bases: 10. CDR3 amino acids: CASSSAGGRRTQYF. The CDR3 DNA reads as TGTGCCAGCAGCTCCGCGGGGGGCCGCCGGACCCAGTACTTC.

The rearrangement joins TRBV10-3 to TRBJ1-2, with TRBD1 matching over 7 bases. CDR3 length equals 13 residues. V lost 2 bases, J lost 3 bases, and 0 bases stayed unmatched. CDR1 ENHRY and CDR2 SYGVKD come from the germline V gene. CDR3 residues: CAISETGDYGYTF. The CDR3 nucleotides read TGTGCCATCAGTGAGACAGGGGACTATGGCTACACCTTC.

This rearrangement joins TRBV6-5 to TRBJ2-1; possible D gene TRBD1, 6 bases. Trimming stripped 6 bases from V and 2 bases from J, with 8 bases between. Germline V lookup: CDR1 MNHEY, CDR2 SVGAGI. This CDR3 has 13 residues. The DNA for the CDR3 is TGTGCCAGCAGGAGGGACACCTACAATGAGCAGTTCTTC. Residues: CASRRDTYNEQFF.

This chain joins TRBV28 and TRBJ2-7, with D maybe TRBD2 (5 bases). Germline lookup yields CDR1 MDHEN and CDR2 SYDVKM. V lost 5 bases to trimming and J lost 3 bases, with 17 bases between them. The length of the CDR3 is 15 residues. CDR3 loop: CASSIHGLHHYEQYF. The CDR3 DNA reads TGTGCCAGCAGTATCCACGGACTTCACCACTACGAGCAGTACTTC.

The chain carries TRBV5-1 and TRBJ1-1; D call uncertain. V was cut by 4 bases and J by 4 bases, with 14 bases left in between. Germline lookup yields CDR1 SGHRS and CDR2 YFSETQ. The CDR3 covers 14 residues. CDR3 region: CASSETVASTEAFF. DNA of the CDR3: TGCGCCAGCAGCGAGACGGTGGCTAGCACTGAAGCTTTCTTT.

The chain has TRBV30 and TRBJ1-1, with D tentatively TRBD1 (5 bases). The CDR3 loop spans 13 amino acids. V dropped 2 bases and J dropped 6 bases, with 13 bases sitting between them. CDR1 GTSNPN and CDR2 SVGIG come from the germline V gene (reference sequence). DNA for the CDR3: TGTGCCTGGAGTTGGCGGAGGGGTTCTGAAGCTTTCTTT. This gives the protein CAWSWRRGSEAFF.

This clone came up a few times. The J gene is TRBJ2-5, the V gene TRBV2, with TRBD1 matching 7 bases. Per germline, CDR1 SNHLY and CDR2 FYNNEI. The CDR3 is made up of 13 amino acids. Losses at the gene ends were 5 bases for V and 7 bases for J; bases not matched to a gene: 7. The CDR3 DNA sequence: TGTGCCAGCAGTCCGGAGCGGACAGGGACCCAGTACTTC. It specifies CASSPERTGTQYF.

The chain has TRBV5-4 and TRBJ1-1; 9 nucleotides agree with TRBD1. Trimming at V came to 4 bases and at J to 6 bases, leaving 1 base not matched to a gene. This CDR3 has 12 residues. CDR1 is SGHNT and CDR2 is YYREEE in the germline V gene (reference sequence). CDR3 sequence reads: CASSRTGAEAFF. For the CDR3, the DNA is TGTGCCAGCAGCCGGACAGGGGCTGAAGCTTTCTTT.

V is TRBV5-4 and J is TRBJ2-7; 8 positions agree with TRBD1. CDR3 size: 13 residues. The germline gives CDR1 SGHNT, CDR2 YYREEE (reference sequence). The junction had 3 bases not matched to a gene; V was cut back by 4 bases and J by 3 bases. The CDR3 loop is CASSGGQGYEQYF. Here the CDR3 DNA reads TGTGCCAGCAGCGGAGGACAGGGCTACGAGCAGTACTTC.

The chain carries TRBV5-6 and TRBJ1-2; possible D gene TRBD1, 5 bases. The CDR3 totals 13 residues. V lost 4 bases, J lost 8 bases, and 15 bases lay in between. The germline V gene has CDR1 SGHDT and CDR2 YYEEEE. The CDR3 loop is CASSLQGSEGYTF. In DNA form, the CDR3 reads TGTGCCAGCAGCCTGCAGGGTTCTGAGGGCTACACCTTC.

Here the CDR3 reads CASRASGSQETQYF. The CDR3 bases are TGTGCCAGCAGGGCTAGCGGGAGCCAAGAGACCCAGTACTTC. The chain employs TRBV6-5 and TRBJ2-5, with 10 bases identical to TRBD2. The V segment lost 6 bases and the J segment 1 base; nucleotides outside the gene matches: 2. This CDR3 spans 14 amino acids. Germline-derived CDR1 and CDR2 are MNHEY and SVGAGI.

A few counts support this clone. The chain recombines TRBV14 with TRBJ2-7; the D gene is possibly TRBD2 (6 bases). Germline V gene sequence: CDR1 SGHDN, CDR2 FVKESK. The CDR3 sequence is 12 residues long. V lost 7 bases to trimming and J lost 4 bases, with 11 bases between them. The CDR3: CASNIGGYEQYF. CDR3 coding DNA: TGTGCCAGCAATATCGGAGGGTACGAGCAGTACTTC. The full variable domain, completed using reference TRBV14 and TRBJ2-7, is EAGVTQFPSHSVIEKGQTVTLRCDPISGHDNLYWYRRVMGKEIKFLLHFVKESKQDESGMPNNRFLAERTGGTYSTLKVQPAELEDSGVYFCASNIGGYEQYFGPGTRLTVT.